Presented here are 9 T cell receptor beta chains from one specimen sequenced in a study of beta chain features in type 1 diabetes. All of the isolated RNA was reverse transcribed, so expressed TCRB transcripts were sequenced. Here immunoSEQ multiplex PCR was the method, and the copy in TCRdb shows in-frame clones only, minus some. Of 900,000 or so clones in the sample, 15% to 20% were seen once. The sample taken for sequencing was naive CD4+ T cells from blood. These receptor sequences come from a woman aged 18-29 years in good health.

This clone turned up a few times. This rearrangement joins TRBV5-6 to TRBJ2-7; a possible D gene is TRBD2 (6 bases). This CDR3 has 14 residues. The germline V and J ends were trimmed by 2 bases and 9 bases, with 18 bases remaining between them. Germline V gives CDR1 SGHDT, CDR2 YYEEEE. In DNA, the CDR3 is TGTGCCAGCAGCTTTCGTTGGACTAACAATCGGCAGTACTTC. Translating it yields CASSFRWTNNRQYF.

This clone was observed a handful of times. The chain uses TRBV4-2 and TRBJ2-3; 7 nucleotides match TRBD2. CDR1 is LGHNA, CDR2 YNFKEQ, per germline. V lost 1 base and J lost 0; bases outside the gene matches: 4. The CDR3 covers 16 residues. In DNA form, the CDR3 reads TGTGCCAGCAGCCAAGCGAGCGGGGCTAGCACAGATACGCAGTATTTT. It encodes CASSQASGASTDTQYF.

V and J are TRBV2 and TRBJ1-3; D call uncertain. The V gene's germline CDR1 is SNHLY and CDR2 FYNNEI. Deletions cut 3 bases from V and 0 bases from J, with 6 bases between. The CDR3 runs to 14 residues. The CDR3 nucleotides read TGTGCCAGCAGTGAGAGCACCTCTGGAAACACCATATATTTT. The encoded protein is CASSESTSGNTIYF. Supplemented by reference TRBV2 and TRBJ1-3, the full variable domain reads EPEVTQTPSHQVTQMGQEVILRCVPISNHLYFYWYRQILGQKVEFLVSFYNNEISEKSEIFDDQFSVERPDGSNFTLKIRSTKLEDSAMYFCASSESTSGNTIYFGEGSWLTVV.

The CDR3 DNA reads TGTGCCAGCAGTGAATCGGACAGGGCGGGTCAGTATGGCTACACCTTC. Translation gives CASSESDRAGQYGYTF. The chain has TRBV25-1 and TRBJ1-2; 8 bases map to TRBD1. This CDR3 comprises 16 residues. V shed 1 base and J 5 bases; nucleotides not matched to a gene: 9. CDR1 MGHDK and CDR2 SYGVNS come from the germline V gene.

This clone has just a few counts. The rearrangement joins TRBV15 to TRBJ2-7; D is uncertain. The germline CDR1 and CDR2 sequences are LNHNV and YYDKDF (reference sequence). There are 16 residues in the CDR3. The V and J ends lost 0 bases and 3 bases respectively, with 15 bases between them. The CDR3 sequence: CATSRDTRTALYEQYF. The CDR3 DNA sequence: TGTGCCACCAGCAGAGATACCAGAACGGCCCTCTACGAGCAGTACTTC.

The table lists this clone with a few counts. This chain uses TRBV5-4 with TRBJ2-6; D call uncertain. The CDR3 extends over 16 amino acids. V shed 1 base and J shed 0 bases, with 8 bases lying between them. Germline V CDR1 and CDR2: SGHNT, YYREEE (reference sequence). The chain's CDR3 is CASSLKVFSGANVLTF. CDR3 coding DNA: TGTGCCAGCAGCTTGAAGGTCTTCTCTGGGGCCAACGTCCTGACTTTC.

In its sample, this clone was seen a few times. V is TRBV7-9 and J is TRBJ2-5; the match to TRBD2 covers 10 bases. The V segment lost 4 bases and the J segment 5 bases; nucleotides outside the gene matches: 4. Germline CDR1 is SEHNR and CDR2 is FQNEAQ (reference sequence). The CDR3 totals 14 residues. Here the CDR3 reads CASSSLAGAETQYF. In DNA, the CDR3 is TGTGCCAGCAGCTCTCTAGCGGGAGCGGAGACCCAGTACTTC.

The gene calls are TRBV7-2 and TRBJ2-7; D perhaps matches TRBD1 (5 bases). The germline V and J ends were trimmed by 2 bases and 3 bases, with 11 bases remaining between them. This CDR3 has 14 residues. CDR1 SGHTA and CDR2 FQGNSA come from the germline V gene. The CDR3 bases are TGTGCCAGCAGCTTACAGGGCCGAAACTACGAGCAGTACTTC. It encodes CASSLQGRNYEQYF.

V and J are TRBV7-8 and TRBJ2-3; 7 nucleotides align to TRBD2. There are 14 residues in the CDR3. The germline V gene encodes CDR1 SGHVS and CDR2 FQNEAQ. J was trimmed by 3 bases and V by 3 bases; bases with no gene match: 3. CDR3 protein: CASSFSGMTDTQYF. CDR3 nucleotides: TGTGCCAGCAGCTTCAGCGGGATGACAGATACGCAGTATTTT.